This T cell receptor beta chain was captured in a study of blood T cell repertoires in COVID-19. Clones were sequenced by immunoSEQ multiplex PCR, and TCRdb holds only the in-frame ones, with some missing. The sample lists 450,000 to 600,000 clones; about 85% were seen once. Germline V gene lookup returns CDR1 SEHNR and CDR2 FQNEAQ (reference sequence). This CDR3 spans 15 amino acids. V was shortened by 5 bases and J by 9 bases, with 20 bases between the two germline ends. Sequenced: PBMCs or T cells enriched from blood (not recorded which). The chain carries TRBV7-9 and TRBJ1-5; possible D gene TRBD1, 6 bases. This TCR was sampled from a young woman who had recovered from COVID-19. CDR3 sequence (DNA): TGTGCCAGCAGCCCCGGACAGTCCTCGAGAGGGCCCCAGCATTTT. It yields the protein CASSPGQSSRGPQHF.